The entry below gives a single T cell receptor (beta chain) sequence along with its context. Its antigen is unknown. Qualities for individual bases were not recorded, and no much larger clone is one base off. The data originate from a study of shared clonotypes between healthy human individuals (dated by TCRdb to 2019 to 2021). Study-level background: The cohort included three men and two women between 18 and 49 years of age. For each donor, CD4 naive and CD4 memory were each run on three plates, CD8 naive on two plates, and CD8 memory on one plate. To estimate repertoire size and how much clonotype sharing occurs between individuals, the study deeply sequenced the blood TCR repertoires of five healthy adults. To increase sequencing depth and limit assay-specific biases, TCR repertoire library preparation and sequencing were carried out by different laboratories using diverse techniques. Between about 0.85 and 8.9 billion PBMCs per donor were obtained by leukapheresis.

The CDR3 holds 14 amino acids from the cysteine to the phenylalanine. The read is trimmed to its CDR3 DNA, 42 bases read in frame from base 1. CDR1 SGHRS and CDR2 YFSETQ were looked up in the germline V gene. V and J are truncated by 4 bases and 4 bases respectively, leaving an intervening sequence of 14 bases. The full study reports these points: Clonotypes shared by all four sorted-subset donors showed higher generation probabilities than non-shared clonotypes. Even with the large sequencing depth, rarefaction of the sorted-subset datasets indicated that sequencing was incomplete. When a handful of donors were compared, the shared fraction of clonotypes was roughly 4.8% for naive CD4, 3% to 4% for naive CD8, 2% to 2.5% for memory CD4, and less than 0.5% for memory CD8. The genetic and exposure-history diversity represented was limited by the small number of donors. Pairwise subsampling indicated that sequencing depth was expected to affect the degree of clonotype sharing among donors. Sampling was restricted to blood, and TCR repertoires in tissues likely differ from the TCR repertoires found in blood. Larger estimated clonotype richness was generally found for naive subsets than for memory subsets.

Using the deep immunoSEQ assay, TCR CDR3 regions were amplified from genomic DNA by multiplex PCR. For each cell subset, the extracted genomic DNA was distributed evenly across all wells of several immunoSEQ 96-well plates, and each plate served as one replicate. For sorted subsets, around 200 ng genomic DNA, equal to about 30,000 T cell genomes, was loaded into each replicate PCR. The purified libraries were quantified using a Qubit 3.0 fluorometer, sized with a Bioanalyzer 2100, and then quantified again using the KAPA Library Quantification kit. Every immunoSEQ 96-well plate was sequenced on a dedicated single-read 150-cycle Illumina NextSeq 550 flow cell. As for how the authors treated the data: Because the immunoSEQ output included only junctional sequences and no quality scores, the filtering could not be the same as the filtering used for full-length reads. Sequences were annotated with PyIR, a Python wrapper for IgBLAST v1.9, and V/J genes and CDR3 were assigned using IMGT germline references. Reads with weak V/J assignments (E-value above 1e-6), missing CDR3, stop codons, out-of-frame junctions, or ambiguous translated residues were removed. V3J clonotypes were defined as sequences sharing the same inferred V gene, J gene, and CDR3 amino acid sequence. Percentage overlap between repertoires was computed as shared unique clonotypes divided by the size of the smaller repertoire. RTK rarefaction, the Chao1 estimator, and Recon v2.1 estimates of unobserved clonotypes were used to assess repertoire richness. OLGA was used to compute generation probabilities for all TCRbeta clonotypes that the gDNA method yielded from a few donors. In its TCRdb copy, this immuneACCESS table keeps in-frame sequences only and misses some clones. Where compared with another copy, unresolved V genes explain less than half of these, and the others have no known cause. V and J calls and clone size follow that table, whereas D and trimming were derived from the DNA. In this sample the table shows fewer than 1.6 million clones, about 98.5% of which occur a single time. The ten largest make up 0.36% of the sample.

Donors were healthy HIV-negative adults with no recently reported acute infections or vaccinations. Every donor was a Caucasian adult living in Nashville, Tennessee, USA. CD4+ T cells were enriched through magnetic negative selection, after which naive cells were positively selected on CD45RA and the remaining negative fraction served as the memory subset. Blood was obtained by leukapheresis, after which PBMCs were separated by Ficoll-Histopaque density gradient centrifugation and cryopreserved in liquid nitrogen vapor phase. Analytical flow cytometry was used to check the purity and quantity of every magnetically sorted T cell population. Genomic DNA was isolated from each sorted fraction and quantified by UV absorbance on a Nanodrop 2000c.

Sequenced: naive CD4+ T cells sorted from blood. Taken with the paper, the label for cell subset or site translates to: CD45RA+ positively selected. The chain was built from TRBV5-1 and TRBJ1-2, with no confident D gene call. This sequence was found in a man aged 25-45 years in good health. The nucleotide sequence reads as follows: TGCGCCAGCAGCCCGGAACTCAGGCTCTATGGCTACACCTTC. Its amino acids are CASSPELRLYGYTF.